The next 2 T cell receptor beta chains were all read from a single sample in a study of blood T cells in healthy people across ages. Primed by a sample-barcoded 5' primer and a J-beta primer mix, a second PCR proceeded for 7 to 11 cycles. In TCRdb, the 5' RACE reads were re-called with MiXCR into one record per CDR3 protein. The repertoire has 1.5 million to 2 million distinct CDR3 sequences, less than 50% of them found once; the top ten carry about 2.1%. Sequencing was performed on blood. The receptors originated from a woman aged 40 to 50 in good health.

The sample holds a few counts of this clonotype. This chain connects TRBV11-2 to TRBJ2-5; the D is unclear. The CDR3 has 16 residues. V was cut by 3 bases and J by 0 bases, with 14 bases left in between. Per the germline V gene, CDR1 is SGHAT and CDR2 is FQNNGV. The CDR3 DNA follows: TGTGCCAGCAGCTTGTTCGGCAATCCGTACCAAGAGACCCAGTACTTC. Translating gives CASSLFGNPYQETQYF.

The chain links TRBV7-2 to TRBJ1-3; D is perhaps TRBD1 (5 bases). Trimming stripped 5 bases from V and 8 bases from J, with 16 bases between. The CDR3 length is 14 residues. Germline values: CDR1 SGHTA, CDR2 FQGNSA. For the CDR3, the DNA is TGTGCCAGCAGCCGCGGGGGGAATAAGGACACCATATATTTT. The encoded protein is CASSRGGNKDTIYF. Combining the CDR3 with reference TRBV7-2 and TRBJ1-3 gives the whole variable domain GAGVSQSPSNKVTEKGKDVELRCDPISGHTALYWYRQSLGQGLEFLIYFQGNSAPDKSGLPSDRFSAERTGGSVSTLTIQRTQQEDSAVYLCASSRGGNKDTIYFGEGSWLTVV.